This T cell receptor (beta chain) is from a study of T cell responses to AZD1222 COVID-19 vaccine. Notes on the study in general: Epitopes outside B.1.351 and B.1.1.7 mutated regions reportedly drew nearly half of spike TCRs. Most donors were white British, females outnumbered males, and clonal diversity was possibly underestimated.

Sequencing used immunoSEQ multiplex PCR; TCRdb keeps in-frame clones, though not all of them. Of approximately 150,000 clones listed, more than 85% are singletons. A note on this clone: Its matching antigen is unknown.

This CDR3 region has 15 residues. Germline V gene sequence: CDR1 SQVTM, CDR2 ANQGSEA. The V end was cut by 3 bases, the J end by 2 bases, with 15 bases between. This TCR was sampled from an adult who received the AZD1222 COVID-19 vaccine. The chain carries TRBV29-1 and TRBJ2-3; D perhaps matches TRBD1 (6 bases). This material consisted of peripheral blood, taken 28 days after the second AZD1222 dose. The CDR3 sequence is CSVEALQGSTDTQYF. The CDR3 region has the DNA TGCAGCGTTGAGGCCTTACAGGGATCCACAGATACGCAGTATTTT.